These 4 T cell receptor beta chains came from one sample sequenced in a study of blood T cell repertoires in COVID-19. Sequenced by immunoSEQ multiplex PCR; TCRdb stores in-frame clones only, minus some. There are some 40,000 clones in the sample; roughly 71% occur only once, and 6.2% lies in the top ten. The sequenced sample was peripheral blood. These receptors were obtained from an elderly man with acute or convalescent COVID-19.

The CDR3 region is CASSVGGLAGGQETQYF. The CDR3 region has the DNA TGTGCCAGCAGCGTAGGGGGACTAGCGGGAGGACAAGAGACCCAGTACTTC. The chain couples TRBV9 to TRBJ2-5, with TRBD2 matching 15 bases. Germline CDR1 SGDLS, CDR2 YYNGEE. The CDR3 loop spans 17 amino acids. The trim removed 0 bases at V and 2 bases at J, leaving 2 bases unmatched.

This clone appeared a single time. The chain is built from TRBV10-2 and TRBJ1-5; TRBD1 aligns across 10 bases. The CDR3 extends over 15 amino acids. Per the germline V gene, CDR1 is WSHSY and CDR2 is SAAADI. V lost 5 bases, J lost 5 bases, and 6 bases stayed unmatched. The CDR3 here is CASSRQGARDQPQHF. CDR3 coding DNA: TGCGCCAGCAGTAGACAGGGGGCGCGGGATCAGCCCCAGCATTTT.

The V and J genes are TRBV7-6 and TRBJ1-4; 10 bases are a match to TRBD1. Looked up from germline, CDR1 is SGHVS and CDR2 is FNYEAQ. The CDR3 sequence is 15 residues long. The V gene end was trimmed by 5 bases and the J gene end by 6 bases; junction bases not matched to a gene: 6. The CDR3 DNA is TGTGCCAGCAGCACTCCGACAGGGGGCGATGAAAAACTGTTTTTT. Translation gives CASSTPTGGDEKLFF.

The CDR3 nucleotides are TGTGCCAGTAGCGCAGGGACTAGCGAAAGCATTCAGTACTTC. Residues: CASSAGTSESIQYF. The chain uses TRBV19 and TRBJ2-4; 10 bases align to TRBD2. J gave up 9 bases and V 6 bases, and 8 bases lay outside the gene matches. The CDR3 runs 14 residues. Germline-derived CDR1 and CDR2 are LNHDA and SQIVND (reference sequence).